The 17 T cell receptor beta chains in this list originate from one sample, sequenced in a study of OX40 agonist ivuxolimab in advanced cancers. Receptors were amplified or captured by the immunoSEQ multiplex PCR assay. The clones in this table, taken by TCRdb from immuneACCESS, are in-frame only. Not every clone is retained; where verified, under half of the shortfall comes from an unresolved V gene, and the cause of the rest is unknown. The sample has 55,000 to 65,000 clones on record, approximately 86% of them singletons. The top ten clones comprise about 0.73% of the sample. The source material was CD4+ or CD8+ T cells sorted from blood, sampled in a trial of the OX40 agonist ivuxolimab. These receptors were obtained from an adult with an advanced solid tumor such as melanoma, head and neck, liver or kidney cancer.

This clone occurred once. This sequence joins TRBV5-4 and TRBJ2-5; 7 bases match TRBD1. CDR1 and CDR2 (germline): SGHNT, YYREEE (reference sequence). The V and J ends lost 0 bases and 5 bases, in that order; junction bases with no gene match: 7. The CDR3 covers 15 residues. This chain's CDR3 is CASSLAGDRGETQYF. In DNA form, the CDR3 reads TGTGCCAGCAGCTTGGCTGGGGACAGAGGGGAGACCCAGTACTTC. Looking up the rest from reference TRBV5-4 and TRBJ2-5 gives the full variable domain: ETGVTQSPTHLIKTRGQQVTLRCSSQSGHNTVSWYQQALGQGPQFIFQYYREEENGRGNFPPRFSGLQFPNYSSELNVNALELDDSALYLCASSLAGDRGETQYFGPGTRLLVL.

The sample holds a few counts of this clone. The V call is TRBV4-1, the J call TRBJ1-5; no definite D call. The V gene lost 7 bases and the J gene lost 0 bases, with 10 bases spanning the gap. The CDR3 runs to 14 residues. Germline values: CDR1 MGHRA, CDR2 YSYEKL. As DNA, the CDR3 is TGCGCCAGCAACGGATATTATAGCAATCAGCCCCAGCATTTT. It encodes CASNGYYSNQPQHF.

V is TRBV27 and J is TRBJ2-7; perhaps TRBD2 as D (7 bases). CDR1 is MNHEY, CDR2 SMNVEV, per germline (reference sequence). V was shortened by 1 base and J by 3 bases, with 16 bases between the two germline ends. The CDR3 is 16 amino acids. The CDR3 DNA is TGTGCCAGCAGTTTATGGAGAGGGGGGGAGGGCTACGAGCAGTACTTC. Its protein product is CASSLWRGGEGYEQYF.

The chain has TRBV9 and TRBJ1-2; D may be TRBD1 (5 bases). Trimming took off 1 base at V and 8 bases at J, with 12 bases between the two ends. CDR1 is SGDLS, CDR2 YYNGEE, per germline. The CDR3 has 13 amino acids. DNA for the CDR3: TGTGCCAGCAGCGTATCTCTTTGGGACGGCTACACCTTC. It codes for CASSVSLWDGYTF.

CDR3 coding DNA: TGTGCCAGCACCCAAGGGGATACGCAGTATTTT. Its protein product is CASTQGDTQYF. The V and J genes are TRBV7-9 and TRBJ2-3, with D uncertain. Looked up from germline, CDR1 is SEHNR and CDR2 is FQNEAQ (reference sequence). The CDR3 has 11 amino acids. The ends were cut back, 7 bases at V and 6 bases at J, with 8 bases in the middle.

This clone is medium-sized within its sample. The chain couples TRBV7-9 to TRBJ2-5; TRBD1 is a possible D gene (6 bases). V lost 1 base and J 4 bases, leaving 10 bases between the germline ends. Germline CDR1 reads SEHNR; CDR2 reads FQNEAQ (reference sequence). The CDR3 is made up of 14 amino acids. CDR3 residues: CASSLEGRGETQYF. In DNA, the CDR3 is TGTGCCAGCAGCTTAGAAGGCAGGGGAGAGACCCAGTACTTC.

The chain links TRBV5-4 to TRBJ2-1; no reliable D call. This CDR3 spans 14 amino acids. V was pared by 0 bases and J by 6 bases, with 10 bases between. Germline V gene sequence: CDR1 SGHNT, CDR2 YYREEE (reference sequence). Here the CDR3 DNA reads TGTGCCAGCAGCTTGGAGGTTAGCAGCAATGAGCAGTTCTTC. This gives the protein CASSLEVSSNEQFF. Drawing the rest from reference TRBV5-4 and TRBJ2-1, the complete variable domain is ETGVTQSPTHLIKTRGQQVTLRCSSQSGHNTVSWYQQALGQGPQFIFQYYREEENGRGNFPPRFSGLQFPNYSSELNVNALELDDSALYLCASSLEVSSNEQFFGPGTRLTVL.

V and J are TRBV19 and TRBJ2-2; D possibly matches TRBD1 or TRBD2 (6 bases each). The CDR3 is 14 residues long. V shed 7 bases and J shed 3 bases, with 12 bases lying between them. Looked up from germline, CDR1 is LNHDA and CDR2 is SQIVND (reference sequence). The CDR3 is CASIDRGDTGELFF. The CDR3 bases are TGTGCCAGTATCGATAGGGGGGACACCGGGGAGCTGTTTTTT.

Here the CDR3 reads CASSYESLLNEQFF. The CDR3 nucleotides are TGTGCCAGCAGCTATGAAAGCCTCCTCAATGAGCAGTTCTTC. This sequence joins TRBV7-2 and TRBJ2-1; unclear D gene. V lost 4 bases and J lost 6, with 13 bases in between. CDR3 size: 14 residues. Per the germline V gene, CDR1 is SGHTA and CDR2 is FQGNSA.

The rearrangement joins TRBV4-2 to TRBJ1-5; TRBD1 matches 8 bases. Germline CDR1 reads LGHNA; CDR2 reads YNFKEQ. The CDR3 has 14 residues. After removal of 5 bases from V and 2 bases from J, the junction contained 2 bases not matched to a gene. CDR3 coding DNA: TGTGCCAGCAGCGTGACAGGGGGCAATCAGCCCCAGCATTTT. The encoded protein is CASSVTGGNQPQHF.

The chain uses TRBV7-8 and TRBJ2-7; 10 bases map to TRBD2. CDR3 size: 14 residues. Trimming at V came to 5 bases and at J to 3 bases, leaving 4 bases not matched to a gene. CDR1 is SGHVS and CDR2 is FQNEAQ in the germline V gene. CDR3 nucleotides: TGTGCCAGCAGCCAGGGACTAGCGTACTACGAGCAGTACTTC. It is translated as CASSQGLAYYEQYF.

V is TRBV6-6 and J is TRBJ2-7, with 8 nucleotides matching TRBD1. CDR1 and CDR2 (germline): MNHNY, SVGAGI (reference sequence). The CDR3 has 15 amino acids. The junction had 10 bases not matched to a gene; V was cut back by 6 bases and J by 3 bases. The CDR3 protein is CASRRGQGVGYEQYF. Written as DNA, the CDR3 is TGTGCCAGCAGACGAGGACAGGGAGTAGGCTACGAGCAGTACTTC.

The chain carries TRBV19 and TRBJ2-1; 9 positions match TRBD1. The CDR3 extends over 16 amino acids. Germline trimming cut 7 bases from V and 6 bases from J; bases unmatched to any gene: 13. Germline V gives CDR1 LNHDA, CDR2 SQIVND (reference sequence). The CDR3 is CASNEPSGQGFNEQFF. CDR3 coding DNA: TGTGCCAGTAATGAGCCCTCGGGACAGGGCTTCAATGAGCAGTTCTTC.

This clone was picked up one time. CDR3 amino acids: CAIRVTGGNTEAFF. DNA of the CDR3: TGTGCCATCAGGGTTACAGGGGGCAACACTGAAGCTTTCTTT. The rearrangement links TRBV10-3 to TRBJ1-1, with 9 positions matching TRBD1. The CDR3 has 14 amino acids. The junction had 4 bases not matched to a gene; V was cut back by 6 bases and J by 2 bases. CDR1 is ENHRY and CDR2 is SYGVKD in the germline V gene.

The CDR3 coding sequence is TGTGCCAGTAGTATACGTGGGGGCAGGAGCTCCTACAATGAGCAGTTCTTC. This translates into CASSIRGGRSSYNEQFF. The genes are TRBV19 and TRBJ2-1; D is perhaps TRBD1 (6 bases). Trimming cost V 2 bases and J 0 bases, with 14 bases left between them. The CDR3 totals 17 residues. CDR1 and CDR2 from the germline V gene are LNHDA and SQIVND (reference sequence).

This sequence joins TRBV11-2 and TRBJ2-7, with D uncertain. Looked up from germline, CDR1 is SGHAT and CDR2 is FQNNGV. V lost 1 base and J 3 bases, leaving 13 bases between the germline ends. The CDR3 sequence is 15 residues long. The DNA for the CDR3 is TGTGCCAGCAGCTTAGTTGATGGACCTAACTACGAGCAGTACTTC. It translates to CASSLVDGPNYEQYF.

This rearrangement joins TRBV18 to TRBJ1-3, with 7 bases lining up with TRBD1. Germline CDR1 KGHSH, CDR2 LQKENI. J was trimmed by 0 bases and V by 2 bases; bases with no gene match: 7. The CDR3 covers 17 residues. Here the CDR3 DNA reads TGTGCCAGCTCACCAACCCGGGGGGACAGCTCTGGAAACACCATATATTTT. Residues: CASSPTRGDSSGNTIYF.